Described below is a single T cell receptor (beta chain) sequence and its context. Its antigen is currently unknown. The data originate from a study of OX40 agonist ivuxolimab in advanced cancers. Produced via immunoSEQ multiplex PCR; TCRdb's table is partial and in-frame only. Here the sample spans about 100,000 clones, 75% to 95% being singletons. Study-wide points: With doses of 0.1 to 3.0 mg/kg, CD4+ and CD8+ blood T cells had undergone clonal expansion by week 6. Researchers report that CD8+ T cells had, on average, more expanded clones than CD4+.

The receptor was isolated from an adult with an advanced solid tumor such as melanoma, head and neck, liver or kidney cancer. Sequencing used CD4+ or CD8+ T cells sorted from blood, obtained in a trial of the OX40 agonist ivuxolimab.

The CDR3 sequence: CASSLRLPPPQYF. The CDR3 nucleotides read TGTGCCAGCAGCTTAAGACTACCACCTCCGCAGTATTTT. This rearrangement joins TRBV7-2 to TRBJ2-3; a possible D gene is TRBD2 (5 bases). Germline assignment: CDR1 SGHTA and CDR2 FQGNSA. V was shortened by 2 bases and J by 10 bases, with 13 bases between the two germline ends. This CDR3 has 13 amino acids.